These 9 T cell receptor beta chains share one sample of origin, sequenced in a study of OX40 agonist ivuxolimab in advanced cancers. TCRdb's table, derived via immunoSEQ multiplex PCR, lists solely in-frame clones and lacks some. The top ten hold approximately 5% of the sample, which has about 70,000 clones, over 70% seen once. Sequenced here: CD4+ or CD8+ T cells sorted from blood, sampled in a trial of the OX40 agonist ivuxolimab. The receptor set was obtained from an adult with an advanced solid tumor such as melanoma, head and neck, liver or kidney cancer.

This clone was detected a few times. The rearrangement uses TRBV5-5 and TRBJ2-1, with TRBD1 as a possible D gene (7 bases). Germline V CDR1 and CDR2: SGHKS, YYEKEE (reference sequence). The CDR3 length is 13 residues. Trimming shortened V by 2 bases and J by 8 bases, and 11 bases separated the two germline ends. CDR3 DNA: TGTGCCAGCAGCTTCCAGGGGGGAGATGAGCAGTTCTTC. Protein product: CASSFQGGDEQFF.

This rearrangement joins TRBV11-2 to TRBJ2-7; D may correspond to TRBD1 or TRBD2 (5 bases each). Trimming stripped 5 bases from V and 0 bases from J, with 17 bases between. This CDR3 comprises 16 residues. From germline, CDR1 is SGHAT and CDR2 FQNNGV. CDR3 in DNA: TGTGCCAGCAGCCTGAATTTTGGGACGGACTCCTACGAGCAGTACTTC. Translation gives CASSLNFGTDSYEQYF.

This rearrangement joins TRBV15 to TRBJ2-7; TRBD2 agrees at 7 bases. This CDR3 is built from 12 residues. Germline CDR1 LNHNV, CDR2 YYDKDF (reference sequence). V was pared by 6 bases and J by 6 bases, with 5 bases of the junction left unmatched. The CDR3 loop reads CATSRGGGEQYF. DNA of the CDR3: TGTGCCACCAGTAGGGGCGGGGGCGAGCAGTACTTC.

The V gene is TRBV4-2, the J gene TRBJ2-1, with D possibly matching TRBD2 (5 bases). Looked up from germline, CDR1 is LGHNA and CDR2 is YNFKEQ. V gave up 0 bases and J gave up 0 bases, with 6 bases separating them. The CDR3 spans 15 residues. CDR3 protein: CASSQDAGSYNEQFF. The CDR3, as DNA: TGTGCCAGCAGCCAAGACGCGGGCTCCTACAATGAGCAGTTCTTC.

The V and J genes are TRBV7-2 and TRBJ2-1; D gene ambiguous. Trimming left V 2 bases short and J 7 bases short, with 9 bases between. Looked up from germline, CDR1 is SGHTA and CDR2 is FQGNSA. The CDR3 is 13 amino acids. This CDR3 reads CASSLSWENEQFF. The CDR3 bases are TGTGCCAGCAGCTTAAGCTGGGAAAATGAGCAGTTCTTC.

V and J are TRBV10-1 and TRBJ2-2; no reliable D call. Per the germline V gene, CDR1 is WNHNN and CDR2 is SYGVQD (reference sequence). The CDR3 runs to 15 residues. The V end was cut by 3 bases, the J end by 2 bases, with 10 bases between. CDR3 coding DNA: TGCGCCAGCAGTGAAAGGGCCCTTAACACCGGGGAGCTGTTTTTT. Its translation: CASSERALNTGELFF.

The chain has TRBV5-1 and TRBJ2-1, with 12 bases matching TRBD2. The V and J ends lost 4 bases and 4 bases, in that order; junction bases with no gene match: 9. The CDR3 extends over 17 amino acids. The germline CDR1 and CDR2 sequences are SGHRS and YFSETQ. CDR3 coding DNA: TGCGCCAGCAGCCTCGGGGGAGGACTAGCGGGGTACAATGAGCAGTTCTTC. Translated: CASSLGGGLAGYNEQFF. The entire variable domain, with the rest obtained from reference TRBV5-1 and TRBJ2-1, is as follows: KAGVTQTPRYLIKTRGQQVTLSCSPISGHRSVSWYQQTPGQGLQFLFEYFSETQRNKGNFPGRFSGRQFSNSRSEMNVSTLELGDSALYLCASSLGGGLAGYNEQFFGPGTRLTVL.

Here the CDR3 reads CASSQDLQGRKTQYF. The CDR3 bases are TGTGCCAGCAGCCAAGATCTGCAGGGCCGGAAGACCCAGTACTTC. The gene calls are TRBV14 and TRBJ2-5; TRBD1 is a possible D gene (5 bases). CDR1 and CDR2 from the germline V gene are SGHDN and FVKESK. The CDR3 runs to 15 residues. V lost 0 bases, J lost 6 bases, and 14 bases lay in between.

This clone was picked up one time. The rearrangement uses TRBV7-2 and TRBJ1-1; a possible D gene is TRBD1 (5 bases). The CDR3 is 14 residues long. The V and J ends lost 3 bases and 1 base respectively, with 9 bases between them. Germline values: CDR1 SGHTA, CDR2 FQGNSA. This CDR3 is CASSFRVGNTEAFF. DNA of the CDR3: TGTGCCAGCAGCTTCAGGGTTGGGAACACTGAAGCTTTCTTT.